The source of this TCR beta chain is a study of blood T cell repertoires in COVID-19. Source study methods: From reference gene primer amplification, estimates of nucleated cell counts were derived. Libraries were prepared by immunoSEQ multiplex PCR; TCRdb keeps only in-frame clonotypes and omits some of them. Clonal size and the V and J genes are those of that table, whereas D and trimming came from the DNA. The repertoire holds around 60,000 clones, with 55% to 75% as singletons. Between the trimmed V and J ends, which lost 2 bases and 2 bases, there was a span of 27 bases. The CDR3 length is 20 residues. The germline V gene has CDR1 SGHVS and CDR2 FNYEAQ. The Seattle patients joined while their infection was active and were tracked longitudinally afterward.

The receptor comes from a woman between 70 and 85 years old with COVID-19, enrolled during active disease. Sequencing was performed on peripheral blood. V usage is TRBV7-6 and J usage is TRBJ1-1, with D maybe TRBD1 (5 bases). The CDR3 reads CASSLLGSREGQAFNTEAFF. The CDR3, as DNA: TGTGCCAGCAGCTTACTTGGATCACGGGAGGGGCAGGCCTTTAACACTGAAGCTTTCTTT.